What follows are 5 T cell receptor beta chains derived from one specimen sequenced in a study of T cells in Graves' hyperthyroidism and ophthalmopathy. Template material for amplifying TCR beta CDR3 regions consisted of RNA transcripts. The HTBI primer set drove a first-round RT-PCR of the TCR CDR3. TCRdb processed the multiplex PCR reads anew with MiXCR; each CDR3 protein has one entry. This table has hundreds of thousands of distinct CDR3 sequences, approximately 14% appearing once. What was sequenced was blood. The receptor set was obtained from a woman aged 18-29 years with Graves' hyperthyroidism.

In its sample, this clonotype was seen a few times. The rearrangement links TRBV20-1 to TRBJ2-3, with D perhaps TRBD2 (6 bases). CDR1 and CDR2 (germline): DFQATT, SNEGSKA (reference sequence). The CDR3 runs to 16 residues. Between the trimmed V and J ends, which lost 0 bases and 4 bases, there was a span of 17 bases. The CDR3 DNA reads TGCAGTGCTAGAGATTACGGGAAGGGAGGTGCAGATACGCAGTATTTT. Residues: CSARDYGKGGADTQYF.

CDR3 region: CSAKVARTPDTIYF. DNA of the CDR3: TGCAGTGCTAAGGTAGCGCGGACTCCCGACACCATATATTTT. The V call is TRBV20-1, the J call TRBJ1-3; no definite D call. The germline V gene has CDR1 DFQATT and CDR2 SNEGSKA (reference sequence). CDR3 size: 14 residues. V was clipped by 4 bases and J by 8 bases, with 18 bases between them.

The table lists this clonotype with a few counts. The chain joins TRBV5-6 to TRBJ2-4, with 7 bases matching TRBD2. The CDR3 consists of 18 residues. V lost 3 bases, J lost 1 base, and 13 bases stayed unmatched. Germline-derived CDR1 and CDR2 are SGHDT and YYEEEE. The CDR3 sequence is CASSWGGASGTAKNIQYF. CDR3 nucleotides: TGTGCCAGCAGCTGGGGGGGTGCTAGCGGAACGGCCAAAAACATTCAGTACTTC.

This clonotype was seen more than once but under ten times. This chain joins TRBV10-2 and TRBJ2-1; the D gene is possibly TRBD1 (5 bases). The CDR3 extends over 13 amino acids. CDR1 is WSHSY and CDR2 is SAAADI in the germline V gene. The germline V and J ends were trimmed by 3 bases and 5 bases, with 8 bases remaining between them. CDR3 sequence reads: CASSEYRHNEQFF. The CDR3 region has the DNA TGCGCCAGCAGTGAATACAGGCACAATGAGCAGTTCTTC.

This clonotype has only a few counts. The chain employs TRBV6-2 or TRBV6-3 and TRBJ2-1; 8 nucleotides match TRBD2. This CDR3 comprises 16 residues. CDR1 and CDR2 (germline): MNHEY, SVGEGT. After removal of 6 bases from V and 5 bases from J, the junction contained 12 bases not matched to a gene. CDR3 DNA sequence: TGTGCCAGCAGGCAGATAGCGGGAAGAGCTAACAATGAGCAGTTCTTC. It is translated as CASRQIAGRANNEQFF.